A selection of T cell receptor beta chains follows, all from one sample in a study of blood T cell repertoires in COVID-19. Generated by immunoSEQ multiplex PCR, the TCRdb table keeps only in-frame clones and is missing some. This table holds about 440,000 clones, around 90% found once. Sequenced material: PBMCs or T cells enriched from blood (not recorded which). These receptors were taken from a man aged 18-30 years who had recovered from COVID-19. CDR3s include the opening cysteine and the closing phenylalanine or tryptophan. Fields, in order: V gene, J gene, CDR3 protein.

V: TRBV7-8
J: TRBJ1-3
CDR3: CASSKWTGGQDTIYF

V: TRBV25-1
J: TRBJ2-6
CDR3: CASSPGQGNSGANVLTF

V: TRBV2
J: TRBJ1-2
CDR3: CASSDSTMGGYGYTF

V: TRBV28
J: TRBJ1-1
CDR3: CASSAQASGTEAFF

V: TRBV1
J: TRBJ1-2
CDR3: CTSSLRPGQGPPPYGYTF

V: TRBV7-2
J: TRBJ2-1
CDR3: CASSVGPDNEQFF

V: TRBV20-1
J: TRBJ2-3
CDR3: CSASKSDTQYF

V: TRBV7-9
J: TRBJ1-3
CDR3: CASSLALKIYSGNTIYF

V: TRBV30
J: TRBJ2-5
CDR3: CAWATSGTETQYF

V: TRBV5-4
J: TRBJ2-7
CDR3: CASSQNSGLVYEQYF

V: TRBV7-9
J: TRBJ1-5
CDR3: CASSLGGGAEQPQHF

V: TRBV7-9
J: TRBJ2-7
CDR3: CASSLPSGLFYEQYF

V: TRBV5-1
J: TRBJ2-1
CDR3: CASSLGTLNEQFF

V: TRBV7-3
J: TRBJ2-1
CDR3: CASSLTLDRYNEQFF

V: TRBV21-1
J: TRBJ1-6
CDR3: CASSKGQQDNSPLHF

V: TRBV30
J: TRBJ2-2
CDR3: CAWSREGELFF

V: TRBV7-9
J: TRBJ1-5
CDR3: CASSGTGGSNQPQHF

V: TRBV4-2
J: TRBJ2-1
CDR3: CASSHTGLAGGDEQFF

V: TRBV18
J: TRBJ1-3
CDR3: CASSQLLYF

V: TRBV12-3/TRBV12-4
J: TRBJ1-2
CDR3: CASSFGSNRGDTF

V: TRBV28
J: TRBJ2-7
CDR3: CASSLGYGRATYEQYF

V: TRBV6-5
J: TRBJ1-5
CDR3: CASRGQGVNQPQHF

V: TRBV4-1
J: TRBJ2-3
CDR3: CASSQIAGTTDTQYF

V: TRBV9
J: TRBJ1-5
CDR3: CASSAGGRGDQPQHF

V: TRBV7-3
J: TRBJ1-1
CDR3: CASSSRGRDTEAFF

V: TRBV12-5
J: TRBJ1-6
CDR3: CASASGGNSPLHF

V: TRBV27
J: TRBJ1-5
CDR3: CASSSMGGQPQHF

V: TRBV29-1
J: TRBJ2-1
CDR3: CSVGRTLKNNEQFF

V: TRBV11-2
J: TRBJ2-2
CDR3: CASSLWSRNTGELFF

V: TRBV11-3
J: TRBJ1-5
CDR3: CASSLDAHQPQHF

V: TRBV2
J: TRBJ1-1
CDR3: CASRTGVEAFF

V: TRBV29-1
J: TRBJ1-4
CDR3: CSVEAGEKGKLFF

V: TRBV5-1
J: TRBJ2-7
CDR3: CASSSDRGQHEQYF

V: TRBV6-9
J: TRBJ2-1
CDR3: CASSYSPPGQEYNEQFF

V: TRBV4-2
J: TRBJ1-1
CDR3: CASQGLVGYTEAFF

V: TRBV6-1
J: TRBJ1-2
CDR3: CASSEWPPPTPYGYTF

V: TRBV19
J: TRBJ1-2
CDR3: CASSIPGDHGYTF

V: TRBV6-5
J: TRBJ2-1
CDR3: CASVRGGLYNEQFF

V: TRBV30
J: TRBJ1-5
CDR3: CAWSPGQPNQPQHF

V: TRBV29-1
J: TRBJ2-1
CDR3: CSVAGISNEQFF

V: TRBV2
J: TRBJ1-5
CDR3: CASSDRGGSYQPQHF

V: TRBV29-1
J: TRBJ2-5
CDR3: CSVVRQTTQETQYF

V: TRBV10-3
J: TRBJ2-1
CDR3: CATSGQGLLGGSYNEQFF

V: TRBV15
J: TRBJ1-5
CDR3: CATGGAGGLAGQPQHF

V: TRBV7-9
J: TRBJ2-3
CDR3: CASSLSRPSTDTQYF

V: TRBV24-1
J: TRBJ2-2
CDR3: CATRKTATGELFF

V: TRBV5-8
J: TRBJ2-1
CDR3: CASSLGLAHNEQFF

V: TRBV11-2
J: TRBJ2-5
CDR3: CASSSVRQETQYF

V: TRBV18
J: TRBJ2-1
CDR3: CASSPPGRAGGPSSYNEQFF

V: TRBV9
J: TRBJ1-1
CDR3: CASNYDGENTEAFF

V: TRBV4-1
J: TRBJ2-4
CDR3: CASSQDGSGPNNIQYF

V: TRBV11-3
J: TRBJ2-1
CDR3: CASSLDRSHNEQFF

V: TRBV7-4
J: TRBJ1-5
CDR3: CASSSPSFRDTIYQPQHF